This TCR beta chain was recovered during a study of shared clonotypes between healthy human individuals. The CDR3 is 16 residues long. Trimming at V came to 1 base and at J to 8 bases, leaving 10 bases not matched to a gene. CDR1 is SGHVS, CDR2 FQNEAQ, per germline. CD45RO-negative, CCR7-positively selected cells formed the naive CD8 fraction, excluding terminally differentiated effector memory CD45RA+ cells. As for this clone: Its matching antigen is unknown.

In the original workflow: With immunoSEQ giving junction-only sequences and no quality scores, filtering differed. TCRdb's copy holds only in-frame clones and misses some; the assay was immunoSEQ multiplex PCR. The V and J calls and the clone size are those of that table, but D and trimming were determined from the DNA. The sample contains some 2.1 million clones, just under 95% of which appear only once. Study-wide findings and caveats: For naive CD4 cells, approximately 5% of clonotypes were shared across four donors.

The sequenced sample consisted of naive CD8+ T cells from PBMCs. This clonotype was sampled from a man younger than 35 in good health. Some clones in this sample may be carry-over from other donors' samples. The chain combines TRBV7-8 with TRBJ2-1; 8 nucleotides agree with TRBD2. CDR3 amino acids: CASSLVSGMGVYEQFF. The CDR3 region has the DNA TGTGCCAGCAGCTTAGTTAGCGGGATGGGGGTCTATGAGCAGTTCTTC. The full variable domain, in which reference TRBV7-8 and TRBJ2-1 provide the parts outside the CDR3, is GAGVSQSPRYKVAKRGQDVALRCDPISGHVSLFWYQQALGQGPEFLTYFQNEAQLDKSGLPSDRFFAERPEGSVSTLKIQRTQQEDSAVYLCASSLVSGMGVYEQFFGPGTRLTVL.